The following is a T cell receptor beta chain sequence with its context. The antigen remains undetermined. This entry is derived from a study of T cells in Graves' hyperthyroidism and ophthalmopathy. Study-level findings and limits: The model made its ophthalmopathy prediction, and onset followed a median roughly 6.5 months later.

For the diagnoses, clinical symptoms, serum thyroxine and TRAb, thyroid ultrasound and orbital computed tomography were used. Researchers took RNA transcripts and amplified the TCR beta CDR3 regions from them. Primed by the HTBI set, a first-round RT-PCR was run on the TCR CDR3. TCRdb called the multiplex PCR reads again in MiXCR, with one record for every CDR3 protein. The table has about 640,000 distinct CDR3 sequences, roughly 14% seen once; the top ten hold roughly an eighth. The source of this sequence is a woman in her 50s with Graves' ophthalmopathy. Sequencing was done on a sample of blood.

The CDR3 DNA follows: TGTGCCAGCTCATCAAAACCCGGGACAGGGAACGAGCAGTACTTC. Its protein product is CASSSKPGTGNEQYF. V gene TRBV18 combines with J gene TRBJ2-7; 9 bases are a match to TRBD1. Germline V CDR1 and CDR2: KGHSH, LQKENI. V dropped 5 bases and J dropped 5; count of bases not matched to a gene: 10. The CDR3 runs 15 residues. Using reference TRBV18 and TRBJ2-7 for the parts outside the CDR3, the full variable domain is NAGVMQNPRHLVRRRGQEARLRCSPMKGHSHVYWYRQLPEEGLKFMVYLQKENIIDESGMPKERFSAEFPKEGPSILRIQQVVRGDSAAYFCASSSKPGTGNEQYFGPGTRLTVT.